This TCR beta chain derives from a study of blood T cell repertoires in COVID-19. Study overall: Samples came from the United States, Italy and Spain, spanning acute and convalescent COVID-19. From T cells, B-cell-depleted T cells, or PBMCs came the material, which was cDNA or gDNA.

CDR1 and CDR2 (germline): SEHNR, FQNEAQ (reference sequence). The CDR3 spans 15 residues. V dropped 7 bases and J dropped 1; count of bases not matched to a gene: 8. Study processing details: From reference gene primer amplification, estimates of nucleated cell counts were derived. Method: immunoSEQ multiplex PCR; TCRdb's copy keeps in-frame clones and lacks some. D and trimming were read from the DNA, whereas the V and J calls and clone size are those reported in that table. The table shows 55,000 or so clones, with under 85% occurring only once. The chain links TRBV7-9 to TRBJ2-7, with 9 bases fitting TRBD1. The specimen was peripheral blood. This TCR was recovered from a man aged 55 to 69 with acute or convalescent COVID-19. CDR3 sequence: CASNSGQGLSYEQYF. CDR3 bases: TGTGCCAGCAACTCGGGACAGGGACTATCCTACGAGCAGTACTTC.